A single sample gave rise to the 24 T cell receptor beta chains below, sequenced in a study of response to subunit inactivated influenza vaccine. TCRdb processed the RT-PCR reads anew with MiXCR; each CDR3 protein has one entry. This sample yields 400,000 to 550,000 distinct CDR3 sequences, of which about 25% are seen a single time; around 1.8% belongs to the top ten. This specimen consisted of CD4+ T cells sorted from PBMCs, obtained 5 days after vaccination. These receptors were taken from a man aged 50-60 years who received an inactivated influenza vaccine.

This chain connects TRBV20-1 to TRBJ1-4; D might be TRBD1 (5 bases). This CDR3 has 14 amino acids. The V end was cut by 3 bases, the J end by 8 bases, with 16 bases between. Germline-derived CDR1 and CDR2 are DFQATT and SNEGSKA (reference sequence). CDR3 residues: CSASLSGFQEKLFF. The CDR3 region has the DNA TGCAGTGCTAGTCTGTCAGGGTTTCAGGAAAAACTGTTTTTT.

This clonotype was picked up a small number of times. The gene calls are TRBV10-2 and TRBJ2-2; 7 positions agree with TRBD1. The V gene's germline CDR1 is WSHSY and CDR2 SAAADI. This CDR3 is built from 13 residues. The J segment lost 7 bases and the V segment lost 4 bases, leaving 3 bases of the junction unmatched. This CDR3 reads CASSGQGVGELFF. The DNA for the CDR3 is TGCGCCAGCAGTGGACAGGGCGTCGGGGAGCTGTTTTTT.

This chain links TRBV4-3 with TRBJ2-3; D gene ambiguous. Germline V gene lookup returns CDR1 LGHNA and CDR2 YSLEER. The V end was cut by 2 bases, the J end by 6 bases, with 12 bases between. This CDR3 is built from 14 residues. This CDR3 is CASSQPGRRDTQYF. The DNA for the CDR3 is TGCGCCAGCAGCCAACCTGGTCGAAGGGATACGCAGTATTTT.

The chain couples TRBV4-3 to TRBJ1-1, with TRBD1 matching over 9 bases. The CDR3 is 17 residues long. Germline lookup yields CDR1 LGHNA and CDR2 YSLEER. Trimming cost V 0 bases and J 2 bases; bases outside gene matches: 7. Written as DNA, the CDR3 is TGCGCCAGCAGCCAAGACAACTACAGGGGGCGAAACACTGAAGCTTTCTTT. This encodes CASSQDNYRGRNTEAFF.

This clonotype was seen a handful of times. The rearrangement joins TRBV10-3 to TRBJ1-5, with 7 bases matching TRBD1. The V gene's germline CDR1 is ENHRY and CDR2 SYGVKD. The CDR3 has 14 residues. With 3 bases clipped from V and 5 bases from J, the junction kept 4 bases outside the gene matches. CDR3 bases: TGTGCCATCAGTGAATTAGGGGGCGATCAGCCCCAGCATTTT. It is translated as CAISELGGDQPQHF.

V is TRBV7-2 and J is TRBJ1-1; tentative D call: TRBD1 (5 bases). Trimming pared 0 bases from V and 0 bases from J, leaving 8 bases between. CDR3 length: 15 amino acids. Germline CDR1 and CDR2: SGHTA and FQGNSA. CDR3 region: CASSLAHRLNTEAFF. DNA for the CDR3: TGTGCCAGCAGCTTAGCGCACAGGCTGAACACTGAAGCTTTCTTT.

This clonotype has only a few counts. This rearrangement joins TRBV12-3 or TRBV12-4 to TRBJ2-2, with TRBD1 matching over 10 bases. With 5 bases clipped from V and 3 bases from J, the junction kept 6 bases outside the gene matches. The CDR3 consists of 16 residues. The CDR3 region is CASSPTGTGDTGELFF. The CDR3 bases are TGTGCCAGCAGTCCGACCGGGACAGGGGACACCGGGGAGCTGTTTTTT.

The genes are TRBV20-1 and TRBJ2-7; no definite D call. Trimming took off 0 bases at V and 0 bases at J, with 9 bases between the two ends. CDR1 is DFQATT, CDR2 SNEGSKA, per germline (reference sequence). The CDR3 totals 14 residues. CDR3: CSARDPRSSYEQYF. The CDR3 DNA follows: TGCAGTGCTAGAGATCCGAGGAGCTCCTACGAGCAGTACTTC.

In its sample, this clonotype was seen a few times. This chain links TRBV11-2 with TRBJ2-1, with TRBD2 matching over 12 bases. The germline gives CDR1 SGHAT, CDR2 FQNNGV. The CDR3 runs to 15 residues. V dropped 4 bases and J dropped 6; count of bases not matched to a gene: 4. CDR3 sequence reads: CASSSLAGGINEQFF. DNA of the CDR3: TGTGCCAGCAGCTCACTAGCGGGAGGAATCAATGAGCAGTTCTTC.

This clonotype was seen only a few times. The J gene is TRBJ2-3, the V gene TRBV5-1; 8 bases line up with TRBD1. CDR1 and CDR2 from the germline V gene are SGHRS and YFSETQ. V gave up 0 bases and J gave up 3 bases; unmatched junction bases: 6. The length of the CDR3 is 16 residues. The CDR3 loop reads CASSLAAGGETDTQYF. CDR3 sequence (DNA): TGCGCCAGCAGCTTGGCTGCAGGGGGCGAGACAGATACGCAGTATTTT. Using reference TRBV5-1 and TRBJ2-3 for the parts outside the CDR3, the full variable domain is KAGVTQTPRYLIKTRGQQVTLSCSPISGHRSVSWYQQTPGQGLQFLFEYFSETQRNKGNFPGRFSGRQFSNSRSEMNVSTLELGDSALYLCASSLAAGGETDTQYFGPGTRLTVL.

This clonotype showed up just a few times. The chain couples TRBV4-3 to TRBJ2-2; the D is unclear. Trimming removed 1 base from V and 7 bases from J, with 16 bases in between. The germline CDR1 and CDR2 sequences are LGHNA and YSLEER. The CDR3 has 16 residues. The CDR3 reads CASSQGSAGTGGELFF. CDR3 DNA: TGCGCCAGCAGCCAAGGTTCGGCAGGAACGGGCGGGGAGCTGTTTTTT.

The chain employs TRBV5-1 and TRBJ2-7, with 7 bases identical to TRBD1. This CDR3 is built from 13 residues. The germline V gene has CDR1 SGHRS and CDR2 YFSETQ. With V trimmed by 4 bases and J by 6 bases, 7 bases remained unmatched. CDR3 loop: CASSTGQAGEQYF. For the CDR3, the DNA is TGCGCCAGCAGCACCGGACAGGCGGGCGAGCAGTACTTC. Together with reference TRBV5-1 and TRBJ2-7, the CDR3 gives the full variable domain: KAGVTQTPRYLIKTRGQQVTLSCSPISGHRSVSWYQQTPGQGLQFLFEYFSETQRNKGNFPGRFSGRQFSNSRSEMNVSTLELGDSALYLCASSTGQAGEQYFGPGTRLTVT.

The chain carries TRBV29-1 and TRBJ1-5, with TRBD1 matching over 8 bases. Germline V gene lookup returns CDR1 SQVTM and CDR2 ANQGSEA. The CDR3 runs 14 residues. V shed 4 bases and J 2 bases; nucleotides not matched to a gene: 4. CDR3 region: CSVVTGAGNQPQHF. The DNA for the CDR3 is TGCAGCGTTGTGACAGGGGCAGGCAATCAGCCCCAGCATTTT.

The chain uses TRBV20-1 and TRBJ1-1; D gene unclear. The CDR3 covers 14 residues. Germline V CDR1 and CDR2: DFQATT, SNEGSKA (reference sequence). V lost 6 bases and J lost 3, with 17 bases in between. CDR3 sequence reads: CSAKNRVVYTEAFF. The CDR3 region has the DNA TGCAGTGCGAAGAATCGGGTAGTGTACACTGAAGCTTTCTTT.

This clonotype was detected ten times or more. V and J are TRBV7-2 and TRBJ1-1, with D unclear. Germline assignment: CDR1 SGHTA and CDR2 FQGNSA. The CDR3 is 14 amino acids. The germline V and J ends were trimmed by 1 base and 0 bases, with 6 bases remaining between them. CDR3 region: CASSLVRMNTEAFF. The CDR3 DNA reads TGTGCCAGCAGCTTAGTCCGGATGAACACTGAAGCTTTCTTT.

There are a few counts of this clonotype. J is TRBJ2-1 and V is TRBV4-1, with a tentative D call TRBD2 (6 bases). V dropped 0 bases and J dropped 9 bases, with 15 bases sitting between them. The V gene's germline CDR1 is MGHRA and CDR2 YSYEKL. The CDR3 contains 15 residues. The CDR3 DNA reads as TGCGCCAGCAGCCAAGAGGGTGGAGGGTCGAGTGAGCAGTTCTTC. Translation gives CASSQEGGGSSEQFF.

This chain joins TRBV12-3 or TRBV12-4 and TRBJ1-6; D ambiguous. The CDR3 has 13 residues. Deletions cut 5 bases from V and 9 bases from J, with 11 bases between. The CDR3: CASSPPQVSPLHF. CDR3 in DNA: TGTGCCAGCAGTCCCCCCCAGGTTTCACCCCTCCACTTT.

The chain uses TRBV3-1 and TRBJ2-1; TRBD2 matches 8 bases. The CDR3 spans 13 residues. Germline CDR1 reads LGHDT; CDR2 reads YNNKEL (reference sequence). V gave up 1 base and J gave up 15 bases; unmatched junction bases: 8. The CDR3: CASSQAISGRLFF. CDR3 in DNA: TGTGCCAGCAGCCAAGCGATAAGCGGGAGACTGTTCTTC.

This clonotype turned up a few times. This chain joins TRBV11-2 and TRBJ2-7; D is perhaps TRBD2 (6 bases). CDR3 length: 16 residues. Trimming took off 5 bases at V and 1 base at J, with 18 bases between the two ends. Germline lookup yields CDR1 SGHAT and CDR2 FQNNGV. CDR3 sequence (DNA): TGTGCCAGCAGCGCCCGGGAGCGGAAGAGATCCTACGAGCAGTACTTC. Its translation: CASSARERKRSYEQYF.

On this clonotype: Sequence at one end of the junction differs from germline and may be a read error. The J gene is TRBJ2-7, the V gene TRBV20-1; 10 nucleotides match TRBD2. Germline loops: CDR1 DFQATT, CDR2 SNEGSKA (reference sequence). CDR3 size: 16 residues. The CDR3 nucleotides are TGCTGTGCTAGAGATACTAGCGGGATCCCTTCTCTCGAGCAGTACTTC. Translating it yields CCARDTSGIPSLEQYF.

This clonotype was observed a few times. This sequence joins TRBV11-2 and TRBJ2-3; possibly TRBD2 for D (5 bases). V was clipped by 5 bases and J by 6 bases, with 21 bases between them. In germline, CDR1 is SGHAT, CDR2 FQNNGV. CDR3 length equals 16 residues. CDR3 in DNA: TGTGCCAGCAGCCCTCCGGGCCAAGGGAGATCGGATACGCAGTATTTT. Its protein product is CASSPPGQGRSDTQYF. Full variable domain (missing parts from reference TRBV11-2 and TRBJ2-3): EAGVAQSPRYKIIEKRQSVAFWCNPISGHATLYWYQQILGQGPKLLIQFQNNGVVDDSQLPKDRFSAERLKGVDSTLKIQPAKLEDSAVYLCASSPPGQGRSDTQYFGPGTRLTVL.

The chain links TRBV20-1 to TRBJ2-3, with D perhaps assigned TRBD1 or TRBD2 (7 bases each). Germline V gene lookup returns CDR1 DFQATT and CDR2 SNEGSKA (reference sequence). V was shortened by 4 bases and J by 1 base, with 15 bases between the two germline ends. The CDR3 has 15 residues. CDR3 amino acids: CSAIRGGTGTDTQYF. CDR3 nucleotides: TGCAGTGCTATCCGGGGAGGGACAGGCACAGATACGCAGTATTTT.

This clonotype was observed a few times. The chain carries TRBV12-3 or TRBV12-4 and TRBJ1-1, with TRBD1 as a possible D gene (6 bases). V lost 5 bases, J lost 5 bases, and 15 bases lay in between. The CDR3 sequence is 14 residues long. CDR3 in DNA: TGTGCCAGCAGTACAGGGCGCGAATTAACTGAAGCTTTCTTT. Translation gives CASSTGRELTEAFF.

For the CDR3, the DNA is TGTGCCAGCAGCGACCATGGGGGGCGATACGAGCAGTACTTC. Encoded protein: CASSDHGGRYEQYF. The rearrangement links TRBV7-9 to TRBJ2-7; D tentatively reads TRBD1 or TRBD2 (6 bases each). V was cut by 5 bases and J by 4 bases, with 15 bases left in between. Germline CDR1 is SEHNR and CDR2 is FQNEAQ (reference sequence). The CDR3 length is 14 residues.